This T cell receptor beta chain originates from a study of blood T cells in healthy people across ages. Whole-study findings and limits: Changes seen in expanded clonotypes were possibly confounded by donor CMV status left unknown.

This clonotype was found a few times. Its antigen is still unknown. Next came a second PCR, run for roughly 6 to 11 cycles, which used a sample-barcoded 5' primer along with a J-beta primer mix. TCRdb independently ran MiXCR on the 5' RACE reads; one entry per CDR3 protein. Of 800,000 to 950,000 distinct CDR3 sequences in the sample, about 29% are singletons; the top ten hold about 9.4%. This CDR3 is built from 13 residues. Trimming took off 1 base at V and 1 base at J, with 3 bases between the two ends. Germline CDR1 KGHDR, CDR2 SFDVKD. These data are also associated with another study on T cells of mothers and their children. That report adds: Sequencing returned over 8.5 million TCR beta CDR3 reads per mother and around 3 million per child.

The receptor comes from a woman between 40 and 55 years old in good health. The material sequenced was blood. This rearrangement joins TRBV24-1 to TRBJ1-1; D uncertain. This chain's CDR3 is CATSDFRNTEAFF. Written as DNA, the CDR3 is TGTGCCACCAGTGATTTCAGGAACACTGAAGCTTTCTTT.